The 26 T cell receptor beta chains below come from one sample, sequenced in a study of blood T cell repertoires in COVID-19. Clones were sequenced by immunoSEQ multiplex PCR, and TCRdb holds only the in-frame ones, with some missing. The sample has about 170,000 clones; around 80% are singletons. The sequencing sample was made of PBMCs or T cells enriched from blood (not recorded which). These receptors came from a woman aged 70-85 years in a cohort exposed to, infected with or recovered from COVID-19 (not recorded which).

The V gene is TRBV5-1, the J gene TRBJ1-6; no clear D gene. Germline CDR1 SGHRS, CDR2 YFSETQ. This CDR3 is built from 15 residues. V lost 5 bases and J lost 0, with 9 bases in between. The CDR3: CASRTGISYNSPLHF. The CDR3 DNA reads TGCGCCAGCAGGACGGGGATCTCCTATAATTCACCCCTCCACTTT. Complete variable domain (other parts from reference TRBV5-1 and TRBJ1-6): KAGVTQTPRYLIKTRGQQVTLSCSPISGHRSVSWYQQTPGQGLQFLFEYFSETQRNKGNFPGRFSGRQFSNSRSEMNVSTLELGDSALYLCASRTGISYNSPLHFGNGTRLTVT.

Note on this clone: This sample includes further DNA sequences coding for the same CDR3. The CDR3 here is CSVEAGGNTIYF. For the CDR3, the DNA is TGCAGCGTTGAAGCTGGCGGAAACACCATATATTTT. This chain links TRBV29-1 with TRBJ1-3; D gene unclear. The CDR3 is 12 residues long. V lost 1 base, J lost 4 bases, and 5 bases lay in between. Germline CDR1 is SQVTM and CDR2 is ANQGSEA.

This chain links TRBV14 with TRBJ2-4, with TRBD2 matching 9 bases. Germline V gene lookup returns CDR1 SGHDN and CDR2 FVKESK. V dropped 1 base and J dropped 14; count of bases not matched to a gene: 6. This CDR3 comprises 13 residues. In nucleotides, the CDR3 is TGTGCCAGCAGCCAAGTAGCGGGGGACCAGGAGTACTTC. Protein: CASSQVAGDQEYF.

V is TRBV19 and J is TRBJ2-7; D is uncertain. This CDR3 region has 13 residues. V was shortened by 4 bases and J by 3 bases, with 10 bases between the two germline ends. The germline CDR1 and CDR2 sequences are LNHDA and SQIVND (reference sequence). CDR3 amino acids: CASSTAVGYEQYF. For the CDR3, the DNA is TGTGCCAGTAGTACCGCGGTGGGCTACGAGCAGTACTTC.

The V and J genes are TRBV7-9 and TRBJ2-5; D is possibly TRBD2 (6 bases). CDR1 SEHNR and CDR2 FQNEAQ come from the germline V gene (reference sequence). The V and J ends lost 6 bases and 3 bases respectively, with 14 bases between them. CDR3 length equals 14 residues. The CDR3 region is CASRPAGGEETQYF. For the CDR3, the DNA is TGTGCCAGCAGACCGGCCGGGGGAGAAGAGACCCAGTACTTC.

This rearrangement joins TRBV7-2 to TRBJ2-1; D is possibly TRBD1 (5 bases). This CDR3 spans 15 amino acids. V was pared by 4 bases and J by 0 bases, with 10 bases between. Germline-derived CDR1 and CDR2 are SGHTA and FQGNSA. Here the CDR3 reads CASSSQGSSYNEQFF. The CDR3 nucleotides are TGTGCCAGCAGCTCTCAGGGAAGCTCCTACAATGAGCAGTTCTTC.

This chain joins TRBV18 and TRBJ2-5; D is unresolved. Germline-derived CDR1 and CDR2 are KGHSH and LQKENI. This CDR3 region has 15 residues. Trimming took 3 bases from V and 5 from J, leaving 16 bases between them. The CDR3 DNA is TGTGCCAGCTCACCGTCCCTCGTGGCTGGCGAGACCCAGTACTTC. Translation: CASSPSLVAGETQYF.

V is TRBV28 and J is TRBJ1-6, with TRBD1 identical over 10 bases. The CDR3 sequence is 15 residues long. Germline CDR1 is MDHEN and CDR2 is SYDVKM. The V gene end was trimmed by 6 bases and the J gene end by 10 bases; junction bases not matched to a gene: 9. For the CDR3, the DNA is TGTGCCAGCAGAAAGCCGGGACAGGGGAACTCACCCCTCCACTTT. This sequence encodes CASRKPGQGNSPLHF.

This chain links TRBV5-1 with TRBJ1-2; D possibly corresponds to TRBD1 (5 bases). Germline V CDR1 and CDR2: SGHRS, YFSETQ. The ends were cut back, 0 bases at V and 0 bases at J, with 12 bases in the middle. This CDR3 region has 16 residues. CDR3 nucleotide sequence: TGCGCCAGCAGCTTGGTGGCAGGGCAGCCTAACTATGGCTACACCTTC. Translation: CASSLVAGQPNYGYTF.

The rearrangement uses TRBV7-2 and TRBJ2-3; TRBD2 might be the D (6 bases). CDR3 size: 15 residues. Germline V gene sequence: CDR1 SGHTA, CDR2 FQGNSA. The chain's CDR3 is CAQPLAPGVVDTQYF. The CDR3, as DNA: TGTGCTCAACCTCTGGCCCCGGGAGTGGTAGATACGCAGTATTTT. Together with reference TRBV7-2 and TRBJ2-3, the CDR3 gives the full variable domain: GAGVSQSPSNKVTEKGKDVELRCDPISGHTALYWYRQSLGQGLEFLIYFQGNSAPDKSGLPSDRFSAERTGGSVSTLTIQRTQQEDSAVYLCAQPLAPGVVDTQYFGPGTRLTVL.

The chain joins TRBV5-1 to TRBJ1-2, with 9 bases identical to TRBD1. Trimming cost V 4 bases and J 2 bases; bases outside gene matches: 12. The CDR3 has 17 amino acids. Germline V gives CDR1 SGHRS, CDR2 YFSETQ. The CDR3 DNA reads TGCGCCAGCAGCGACCAACTGCCGGGACAGGGAAACTATGGCTACACCTTC. Protein product: CASSDQLPGQGNYGYTF.

This clone occurred a few times. This sample also contains other DNA sequences that code for the same CDR3. The chain recombines TRBV28 with TRBJ1-5, with 10 bases identical to TRBD1. Germline CDR1 and CDR2: MDHEN and SYDVKM. The CDR3 has 16 residues. Losses at the gene ends were 1 base for V and 7 bases for J; bases not matched to a gene: 7. The CDR3 region has the DNA TGTGCCAGCAGTTTATCCCCGGGGACAGGGGACCAGCCCCAGCATTTT. Translating it yields CASSLSPGTGDQPQHF.

This sequence joins TRBV9 and TRBJ1-2; D perhaps matches TRBD1 (5 bases). Trimming cost V 6 bases and J 8 bases, with 17 bases left between them. CDR1 is SGDLS and CDR2 is YYNGEE in the germline V gene. This CDR3 contains 13 residues. The CDR3 bases are TGTGCCAGCACCCCCACGGGGGGAAGCGGCTACACCTTC. Protein sequence: CASTPTGGSGYTF.

This clone showed up just a few times. In DNA, the CDR3 is TGCGCCAGCAGCGTAAATACAGGGGGACAAGAGACCCAGTACTTC. Its protein product is CASSVNTGGQETQYF. The rearrangement uses TRBV5-1 and TRBJ2-5; 8 nucleotides line up with TRBD1. CDR1 is SGHRS and CDR2 is YFSETQ in the germline V gene. This CDR3 is built from 15 residues. With V trimmed by 4 bases and J by 2 bases, 7 bases remained unmatched.

In its sample, this clone was seen once. CDR3 loop: CASSAGTNDEQFF. Written as DNA, the CDR3 is TGTGCCAGCAGTGCCGGGACTAACGATGAGCAGTTCTTC. The rearrangement joins TRBV12-3 or TRBV12-4 to TRBJ2-1, with TRBD2 matching 7 bases. The ends lost 5 bases at V and 8 bases at J; junction bases unmatched: 6. The CDR3 covers 13 residues.

Only one count was recorded for this clone. The V call is TRBV6-5, the J call TRBJ1-6, with 8 bases identical to TRBD1. Germline V gene data show CDR1 as MNHEY and CDR2 as SVGAGI. J gave up 7 bases and V 2 bases, and 7 bases lay outside the gene matches. The CDR3 is 16 amino acids. The CDR3 nucleotides are TGTGCCAGCAGTTACGACAGGGGATCCAGAAATTCACCCCTCCACTTT. Its translation is CASSYDRGSRNSPLHF.

This chain joins TRBV28 and TRBJ2-2, with 8 bases identical to TRBD2. V lost 10 bases and J lost 1; bases outside the gene matches: 5. The V gene's germline CDR1 is MDHEN and CDR2 SYDVKM. This CDR3 is 14 amino acids long. The CDR3 region has the DNA TGTGCCACCTTCGGGGGGGTGAACACCGGGGAGCTGTTTTTT. It specifies CATFGGVNTGELFF.

The V gene is TRBV5-6, the J gene TRBJ1-3, with D unresolved. CDR1 and CDR2 (germline): SGHDT, YYEEEE. The CDR3 extends over 14 amino acids. DNA for the CDR3: TGTGCAAGTCACCTTGGCGGGTTGGTGAACACCATATATTTT. It translates to CASHLGGLVNTIYF. Drawing the rest from reference TRBV5-6 and TRBJ1-3, the complete variable domain is DAGVTQSPTHLIKTRGQQVTLRCSPKSGHDTVSWYQQALGQGPQFIFQYYEEEERQRGNFPDRFSGHQFPNYSSELNVNALLLGDSALYLCASHLGGLVNTIYFGEGSWLTVV.

The J gene is TRBJ2-7, the V gene TRBV18; 8 nucleotides line up with TRBD1. The CDR3 loop spans 15 amino acids. Germline CDR1 KGHSH, CDR2 LQKENI. After removal of 0 bases from V and 3 bases from J, the junction contained 4 bases not matched to a gene. CDR3 residues: CASSPPGQGGYEQYF. DNA for the CDR3: TGTGCCAGCTCACCACCCGGACAGGGAGGCTACGAGCAGTACTTC.

The chain has TRBV3-1 (or the pseudogene TRBV3-2) and TRBJ2-5; perhaps TRBD2 as D (6 bases). The CDR3 contains 13 residues. The V gene lost 6 bases and the J gene lost 7 bases, with 15 bases spanning the gap. Germline CDR1 LGHDT, CDR2 YNNKEL (reference sequence). The CDR3 coding sequence is TGTGCCAGCAGTCCGTGGGACTTAGGGACCCAGTACTTC. This gives the protein CASSPWDLGTQYF.

The J gene is TRBJ1-5, the V gene TRBV18, with 7 bases aligning to TRBD1. The germline gives CDR1 KGHSH, CDR2 LQKENI. The CDR3 totals 15 residues. V trimming: 5 bases; J trimming: 7 bases; junction bases outside the gene matches: 11. The CDR3 nucleotides read TGTGCCAGCTCAAACCACCAGGGGGGCTACCAGCCCCAGCATTTT. Protein product: CASSNHQGGYQPQHF.

CDR3 coding DNA: TGTGCCAGCAGCCGGGGACTAGCGGGGCACAATGAGCAGTTCTTC. Residues: CASSRGLAGHNEQFF. V usage is TRBV14 and J usage is TRBJ2-1; 13 bases map to TRBD2. The germline CDR1 and CDR2 sequences are SGHDN and FVKESK. The trim removed 4 bases at V and 5 bases at J, leaving 2 bases unmatched. CDR3 size: 15 residues.

The table lists this clone with a few counts. This rearrangement joins TRBV12-5 to TRBJ1-6; D not resolved. Trimming removed 8 bases at V and 8 bases at J, with 13 bases between. CDR1 is LGHNT, CDR2 FRNRAP, per germline. This CDR3 region has 13 residues. CDR3 amino acids: CASSLVTDSPLHF. In nucleotides, the CDR3 is TGTGCTAGTAGCCTGGTTACGGATTCACCCCTCCACTTT.

In this sample, this clone turned up once. The rearrangement uses TRBV28 and TRBJ2-1, with D perhaps matching TRBD2 (6 bases). The length of the CDR3 is 16 residues. V was trimmed by 6 bases and J by 0 bases, leaving 15 bases between them. Germline values: CDR1 MDHEN, CDR2 SYDVKM. In nucleotides, the CDR3 is TGTGCCAGCAGCCGACCGCAAGCGGGCTCCTACAATGAGCAGTTCTTC. Translating it yields CASSRPQAGSYNEQFF.

This sequence joins TRBV18 and TRBJ2-1; TRBD2 might be the D (6 bases). CDR3 length: 14 residues. V dropped 3 bases and J dropped 7 bases, with 13 bases sitting between them. From germline, CDR1 is KGHSH and CDR2 LQKENI. The CDR3 DNA is TGTGCCAGCTCACCGGGACTGCAACAAAATGAGCAGTTCTTC. Its protein product is CASSPGLQQNEQFF.

The J gene is TRBJ2-2, the V gene TRBV5-4; 10 bases agree with TRBD2. The CDR3 consists of 16 residues. Germline V lookup: CDR1 SGHNT, CDR2 YYREEE (reference sequence). Trimming cost V 4 bases and J 1 base; bases outside gene matches: 4. The CDR3 sequence: CASSTRTSGNTGELFF. The CDR3 DNA reads as TGTGCCAGCAGCACAAGGACTAGCGGGAACACCGGGGAGCTGTTTTTT.